This TCR beta chain was recorded in a study of CD8 T cells in ankylosing spondylitis. Study-wide results and limits: In the blood and synovial fluid of reactive arthritis, some motif variants had been previously reported. The disease-linked clones had a CD8+ phenotype and low blood frequencies. Among TCR beta sequences, a motif of several highly homologous variants appeared characteristic of ankylosing spondylitis blood.

The V end was cut by 1 base, the J end by 5 bases, with 11 bases between. The CDR3 totals 14 residues. Germline V gene data show CDR1 as LGHNT and CDR2 as FRNRAP. With regard to this clonotype: Antigen specificity is unknown.

TCRdb independently ran MiXCR on the 5' RACE reads; one entry per CDR3 protein. The table shows tens of thousands of distinct CDR3 sequences, with roughly 8.5% occurring only once. The receptor comes from a male donor with ankylosing spondylitis. The rearrangement links TRBV12-5 to TRBJ2-5, with a weak D call TRBD2 (5 bases). Sequencing input: blood, either unsorted or a sorted T cell fraction (not recorded which). For the CDR3, the DNA is TGTGCTAGTGGTTTGGGAAACAGAGGGGAGACCCAGTACTTC. This gives the protein CASGLGNRGETQYF.